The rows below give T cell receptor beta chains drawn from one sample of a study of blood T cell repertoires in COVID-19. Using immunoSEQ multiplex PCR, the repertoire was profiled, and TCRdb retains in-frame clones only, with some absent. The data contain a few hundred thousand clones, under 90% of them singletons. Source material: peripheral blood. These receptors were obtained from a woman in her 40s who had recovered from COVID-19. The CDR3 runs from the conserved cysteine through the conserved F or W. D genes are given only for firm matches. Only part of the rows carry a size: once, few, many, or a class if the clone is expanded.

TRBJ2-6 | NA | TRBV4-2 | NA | CASSQDLVWVSGANVLTF | TGTGCCAGCAGCCAAGATCTAGTGTGGGTCTCTGGGGCCAACGTCCTGACTTTC
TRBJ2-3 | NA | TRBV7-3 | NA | CASSQAGLFTDTQYF | TGTGCCAGCAGCCAGGCTGGGTTGTTCACAGATACGCAGTATTTT
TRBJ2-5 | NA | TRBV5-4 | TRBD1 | CASSFPPGTGGSEETQYF | TGTGCCAGCAGCTTCCCCCCCGGGACAGGGGGCTCGGAGGAGACCCAGTACTTC
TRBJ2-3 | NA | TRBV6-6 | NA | CASSPRVYTQYF | TGTGCCAGCAGTCCTAGAGTATATACGCAGTATTTT
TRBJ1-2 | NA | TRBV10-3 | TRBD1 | CAISESGQGDGYTF | TGTGCCATCAGTGAGTCAGGACAGGGGGACGGCTACACCTTC
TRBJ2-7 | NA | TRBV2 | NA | CASIPTGGRLANTYEQYF | TGTGCCAGCATTCCGACAGGGGGTAGACTAGCGAATACCTACGAGCAGTACTTC
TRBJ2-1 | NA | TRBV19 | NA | CASSPSAYNEQFF | TGTGCCAGTAGTCCTAGCGCGTACAATGAGCAGTTCTTC
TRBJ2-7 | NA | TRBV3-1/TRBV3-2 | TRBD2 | CASRPSGSMYEQYF | TGTGCCAGCCGACCTAGCGGGAGTATGTACGAGCAGTACTTC
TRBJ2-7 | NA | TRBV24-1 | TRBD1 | CATSAAGTGGKYEQYF | TGTGCCACCAGTGCCGCCGGGACAGGGGGCAAATACGAGCAGTACTTC
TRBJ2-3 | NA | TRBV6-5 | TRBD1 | CASTRDRSTDTQYF | TGTGCCAGCACCCGGGACAGGAGCACAGATACGCAGTATTTT
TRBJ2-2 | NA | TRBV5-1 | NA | CASSLWGSGNTGELFF | TGCGCCAGCAGCTTGTGGGGTAGCGGGAACACCGGGGAGCTGTTTTTT
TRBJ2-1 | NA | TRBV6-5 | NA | CASSSPGGGEFF | TGTGCCAGCAGTTCGCCTGGCGGAGGGGAGTTCTTC
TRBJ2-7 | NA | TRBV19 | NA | CASSIGPTSEQYF | TGTGCCAGTAGTATAGGCCCTACGTCCGAGCAGTACTTC
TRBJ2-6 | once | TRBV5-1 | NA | CASTLTQGSGANVLTF | TGCGCCAGCACCCTCACCCAGGGGTCTGGGGCCAACGTCCTGACTTTC
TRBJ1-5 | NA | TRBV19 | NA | CASSPVDRGGNQPQHF | TGTGCCAGTAGTCCGGTGGACAGAGGGGGCAATCAGCCCCAGCATTTT